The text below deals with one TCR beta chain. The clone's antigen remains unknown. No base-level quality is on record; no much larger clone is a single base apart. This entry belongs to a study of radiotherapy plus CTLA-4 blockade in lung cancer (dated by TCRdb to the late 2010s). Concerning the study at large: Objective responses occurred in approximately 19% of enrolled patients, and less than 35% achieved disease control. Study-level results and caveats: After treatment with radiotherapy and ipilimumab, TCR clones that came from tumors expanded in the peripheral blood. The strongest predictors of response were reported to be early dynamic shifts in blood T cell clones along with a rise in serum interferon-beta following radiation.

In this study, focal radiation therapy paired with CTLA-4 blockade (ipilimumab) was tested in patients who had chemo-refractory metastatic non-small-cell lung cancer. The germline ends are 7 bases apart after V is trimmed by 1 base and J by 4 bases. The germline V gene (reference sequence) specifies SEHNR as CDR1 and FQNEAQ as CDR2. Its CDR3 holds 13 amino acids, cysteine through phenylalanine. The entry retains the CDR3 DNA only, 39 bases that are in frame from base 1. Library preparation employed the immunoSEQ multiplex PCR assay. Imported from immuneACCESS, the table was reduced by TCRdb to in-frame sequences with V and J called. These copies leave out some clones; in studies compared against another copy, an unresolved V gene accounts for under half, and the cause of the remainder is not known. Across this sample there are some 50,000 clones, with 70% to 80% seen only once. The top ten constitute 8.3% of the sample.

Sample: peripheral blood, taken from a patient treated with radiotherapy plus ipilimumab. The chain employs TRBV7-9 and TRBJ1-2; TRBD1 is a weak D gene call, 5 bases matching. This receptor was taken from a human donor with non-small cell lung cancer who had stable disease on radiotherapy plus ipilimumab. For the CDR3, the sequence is CASSLGGLYGYTF. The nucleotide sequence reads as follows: TGTGCCAGCAGCTTAGGGGGACTCTATGGCTACACCTTC.